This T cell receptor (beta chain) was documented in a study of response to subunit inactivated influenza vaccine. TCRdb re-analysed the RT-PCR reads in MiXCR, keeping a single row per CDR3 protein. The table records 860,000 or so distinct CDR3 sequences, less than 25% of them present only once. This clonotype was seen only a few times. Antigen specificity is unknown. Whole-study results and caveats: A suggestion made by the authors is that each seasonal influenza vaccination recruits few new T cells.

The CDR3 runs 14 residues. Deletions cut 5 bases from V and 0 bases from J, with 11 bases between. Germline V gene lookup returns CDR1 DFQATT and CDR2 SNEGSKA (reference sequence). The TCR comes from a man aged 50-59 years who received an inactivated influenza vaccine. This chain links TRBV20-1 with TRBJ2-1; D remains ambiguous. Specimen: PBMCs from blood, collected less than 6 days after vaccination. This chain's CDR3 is CSAAAPSSYNEQFF. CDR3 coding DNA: TGCAGTGCTGCAGCACCCAGCTCCTACAATGAGCAGTTCTTC.